A single sample is the source of the 10 T cell receptor beta chains below, sequenced in a study of T cell responses to AZD1222 COVID-19 vaccine. Sequencing was performed with immunoSEQ multiplex PCR; in TCRdb, only in-frame clones are kept and a portion is missing. The sample records under 150,000 clones, 85% to 95% being singletons. Sequences were derived from peripheral blood, sampled on day 0 of AZD1222 vaccination. These receptor sequences come from an adult in good health.

The rearrangement uses TRBV7-8 and TRBJ1-6; D is unclear. There are 17 residues in the CDR3. The V end lost 0 bases, the J end lost 0 bases, and 9 bases lay between the germline ends. The V gene's germline CDR1 is SGHVS and CDR2 FQNEAQ. The CDR3: CASSLAYKFSYNSPLHF. CDR3 DNA: TGTGCCAGCAGCTTAGCGTATAAATTCTCCTATAATTCACCCCTCCACTTT.

V and J are TRBV10-2 and TRBJ2-7, with D perhaps matching TRBD1 (5 bases). Per the germline V gene, CDR1 is WSHSY and CDR2 is SAAADI. The CDR3 consists of 15 residues. Deletions cut 2 bases from V and 2 bases from J, with 13 bases between. CDR3 sequence reads: CASSEPLDRTYEQYF. CDR3 nucleotide sequence: TGCGCCAGCAGTGAGCCCCTAGACAGAACCTACGAGCAGTACTTC.

The rearrangement links TRBV30 to TRBJ1-5, with a weak D call TRBD1 (5 bases). CDR1 GTSNPN and CDR2 SVGIG come from the germline V gene (reference sequence). Trimming took 4 bases from V and 7 from J, leaving 29 bases between them. This CDR3 has 18 amino acids. The CDR3 nucleotides read TGTGCCTGGACAATTATTCAACCCGCGGGGGAAGAAGACCAGCCCCAGCATTTT. It encodes CAWTIIQPAGEEDQPQHF.

This sequence joins TRBV19 and TRBJ1-2; D gene unclear. The CDR3 totals 14 residues. Germline lookup yields CDR1 LNHDA and CDR2 SQIVND (reference sequence). V gave up 7 bases and J gave up 4 bases, with 16 bases separating them. The CDR3 spells CASKPTRGIYGYTF. The CDR3, as DNA: TGTGCCAGTAAGCCTACTCGCGGAATCTATGGCTACACCTTC.

The genes are TRBV11-2 and TRBJ2-7; no firm D call. Germline V gene sequence: CDR1 SGHAT, CDR2 FQNNGV. The CDR3 loop spans 11 amino acids. Trimming shortened V by 5 bases and J by 5 bases, and 7 bases separated the two germline ends. The DNA for the CDR3 is TGTGCCAGCAGCCCTTCCCACGAGCAGTACTTC. Translating gives CASSPSHEQYF.

The gene calls are TRBV28 and TRBJ1-4, with a possible D match to TRBD1 (5 bases). CDR1 and CDR2 from the germline V gene are MDHEN and SYDVKM. The CDR3 runs to 14 residues. The V end lost 7 bases, the J end lost 7 bases, and 16 bases lay between the germline ends. This chain's CDR3 is CASTAPGLVEKLFF. CDR3 coding DNA: TGTGCCAGCACGGCACCAGGGCTGGTTGAAAAACTGTTTTTT.

In its sample, this clone was seen once. The chain combines TRBV3-1 (or the pseudogene TRBV3-2) with TRBJ1-5; D not resolved. This CDR3 is 15 amino acids long. Germline CDR1 LGHDT, CDR2 YNNKEL (reference sequence). With 0 bases removed from V and 0 bases from J, the gap between germline ends came to 6 bases. The CDR3 sequence: CASSQDSSSNQPQHF. The CDR3 nucleotides read TGTGCCAGCAGCCAAGATAGCAGTAGCAATCAGCCCCAGCATTTT.

This clone was observed a single time. The CDR3 protein is CASSFGIDSSGNTIYF. CDR3 sequence (DNA): TGTGCCAGCAGCTTCGGAATTGACAGCTCTGGAAACACCATATATTTT. The chain uses TRBV7-2 and TRBJ1-3; TRBD1 might be the D (5 bases). The V and J ends lost 3 bases and 0 bases respectively, with 12 bases between them. CDR1 is SGHTA and CDR2 is FQGNSA in the germline V gene. The CDR3 length is 16 residues.

This sequence joins TRBV7-9 and TRBJ2-7; D gene uncertain. This CDR3 spans 12 amino acids. The V and J ends lost 6 bases and 4 bases respectively, with 10 bases between them. Germline CDR1 is SEHNR and CDR2 is FQNEAQ (reference sequence). The CDR3 nucleotides are TGTGCCAGCAGTCCTACCGTTTACGAGCAGTACTTC. Translation: CASSPTVYEQYF.

The rearrangement joins TRBV10-3 to TRBJ1-3; TRBD1 agrees at 7 bases. The CDR3 is made up of 14 amino acids. The V gene's germline CDR1 is ENHRY and CDR2 SYGVKD. The V segment lost 6 bases and the J segment 8 bases; nucleotides outside the gene matches: 10. For the CDR3, the DNA is TGTGCCATCAGCAGGACAGGAACCCTGGACACCATATATTTT. It is translated as CAISRTGTLDTIYF.